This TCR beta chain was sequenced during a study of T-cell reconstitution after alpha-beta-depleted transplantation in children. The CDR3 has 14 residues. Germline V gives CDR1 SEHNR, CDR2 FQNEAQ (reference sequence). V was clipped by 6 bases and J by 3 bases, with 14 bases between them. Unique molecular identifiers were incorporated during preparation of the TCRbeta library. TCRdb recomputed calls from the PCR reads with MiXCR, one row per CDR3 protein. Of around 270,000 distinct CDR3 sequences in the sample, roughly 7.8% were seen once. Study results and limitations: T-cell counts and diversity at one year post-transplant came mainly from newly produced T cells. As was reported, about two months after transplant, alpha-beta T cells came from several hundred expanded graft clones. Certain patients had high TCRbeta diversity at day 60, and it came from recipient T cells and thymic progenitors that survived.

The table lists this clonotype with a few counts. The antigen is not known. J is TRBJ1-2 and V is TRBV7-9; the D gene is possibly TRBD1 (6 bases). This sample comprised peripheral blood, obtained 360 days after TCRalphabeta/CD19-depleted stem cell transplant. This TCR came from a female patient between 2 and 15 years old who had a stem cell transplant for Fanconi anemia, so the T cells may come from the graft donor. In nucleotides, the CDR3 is TGTGCCAGCAGTCCCCGGGACACACACTATGGCTACACCTTC. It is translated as CASSPRDTHYGYTF.